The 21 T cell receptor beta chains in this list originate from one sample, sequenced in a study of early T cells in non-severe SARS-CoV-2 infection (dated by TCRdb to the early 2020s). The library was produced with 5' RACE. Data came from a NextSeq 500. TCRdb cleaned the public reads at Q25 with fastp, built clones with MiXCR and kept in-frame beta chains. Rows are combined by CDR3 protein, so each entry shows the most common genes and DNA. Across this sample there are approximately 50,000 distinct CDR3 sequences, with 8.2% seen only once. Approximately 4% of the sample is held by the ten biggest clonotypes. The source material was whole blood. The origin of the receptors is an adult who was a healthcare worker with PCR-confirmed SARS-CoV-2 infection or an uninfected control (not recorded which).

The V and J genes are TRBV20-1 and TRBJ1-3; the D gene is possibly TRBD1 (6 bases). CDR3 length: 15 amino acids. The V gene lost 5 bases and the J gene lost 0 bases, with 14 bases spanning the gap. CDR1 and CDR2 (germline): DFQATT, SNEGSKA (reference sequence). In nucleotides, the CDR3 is TGCAGTGCTTTACCCGACAGGTACTCTGGAAACACCATATATTTT. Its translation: CSALPDRYSGNTIYF.

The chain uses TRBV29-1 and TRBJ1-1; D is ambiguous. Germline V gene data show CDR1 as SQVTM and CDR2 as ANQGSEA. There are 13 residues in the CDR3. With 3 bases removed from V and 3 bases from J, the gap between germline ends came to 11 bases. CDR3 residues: CSVDPASDTEAFF. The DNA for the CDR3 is TGCAGCGTTGATCCCGCTAGCGACACTGAAGCTTTCTTT. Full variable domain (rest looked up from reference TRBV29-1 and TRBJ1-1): SAVISQKPSRDICQRGTSLTIQCQVDSQVTMMFWYRQQPGQSLTLIATANQGSEATYESGFVIDKFPISRPNLTFSTLTVSNMSPEDSSIYLCSVDPASDTEAFFGQGTRLTVV.

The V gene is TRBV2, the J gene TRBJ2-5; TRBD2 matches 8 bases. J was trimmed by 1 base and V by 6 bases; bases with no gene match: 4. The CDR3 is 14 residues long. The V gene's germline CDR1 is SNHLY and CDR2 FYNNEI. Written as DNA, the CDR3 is TGTGCCAGCAGACCCGGGACTAGCCAAGAGACCCAGTACTTC. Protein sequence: CASRPGTSQETQYF. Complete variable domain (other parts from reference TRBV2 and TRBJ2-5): EPEVTQTPSHQVTQMGQEVILRCVPISNHLYFYWYRQILGQKVEFLVSFYNNEISEKSEIFDDQFSVERPDGSNFTLKIRSTKLEDSAMYFCASRPGTSQETQYFGPGTRLLVL.

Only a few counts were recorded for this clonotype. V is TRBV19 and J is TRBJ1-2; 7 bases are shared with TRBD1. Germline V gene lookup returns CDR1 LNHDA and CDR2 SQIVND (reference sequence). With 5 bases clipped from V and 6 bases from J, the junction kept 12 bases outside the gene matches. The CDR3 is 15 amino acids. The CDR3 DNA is TGTGCCAGTAGTTTCCGACAGGGTAGTTTGAATGGCTACACCTTC. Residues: CASSFRQGSLNGYTF. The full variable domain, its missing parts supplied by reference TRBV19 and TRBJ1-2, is DGGITQSPKYLFRKEGQNVTLSCEQNLNHDAMYWYRQDPGQGLRLIYYSQIVNDFQKGDIAEGYSVSREKKESFPLTVTSAQKNPTAFYLCASSFRQGSLNGYTFGSGTRLTVV.

The CDR3 reads CASSRSGAGTDTQYF. The CDR3 DNA follows: TGCGCCAGCAGCCGATCGGGGGCCGGCACAGATACGCAGTATTTT. The gene calls are TRBV4-1 and TRBJ2-3; the D call may be TRBD1 or TRBD2 (6 bases each). The CDR3 has 15 residues. CDR1 MGHRA and CDR2 YSYEKL come from the germline V gene. V lost 4 bases and J lost 1, with 12 bases in between.

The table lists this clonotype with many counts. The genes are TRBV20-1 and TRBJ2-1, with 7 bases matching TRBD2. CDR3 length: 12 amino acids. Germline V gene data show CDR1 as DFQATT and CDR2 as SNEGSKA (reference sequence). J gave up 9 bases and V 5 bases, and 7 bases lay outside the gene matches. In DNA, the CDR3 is TGCAGTGCTCGGACTAGTCGGAGTGAGCAGTTCTTC. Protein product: CSARTSRSEQFF.

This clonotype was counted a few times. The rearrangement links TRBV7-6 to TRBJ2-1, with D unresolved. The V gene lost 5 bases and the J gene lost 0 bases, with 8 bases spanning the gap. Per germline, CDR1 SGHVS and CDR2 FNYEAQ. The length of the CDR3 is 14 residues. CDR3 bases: TGTGCCAGCAGCGCCTGGGACTCCTACAATGAGCAGTTCTTC. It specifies CASSAWDSYNEQFF.

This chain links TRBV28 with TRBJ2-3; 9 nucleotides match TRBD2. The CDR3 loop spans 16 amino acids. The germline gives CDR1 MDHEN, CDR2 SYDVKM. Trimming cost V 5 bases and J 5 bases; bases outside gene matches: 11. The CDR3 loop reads CASSPWASGTRDTQYF. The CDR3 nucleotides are TGTGCCAGCAGTCCTTGGGCTAGCGGGACGAGAGATACGCAGTATTTT.

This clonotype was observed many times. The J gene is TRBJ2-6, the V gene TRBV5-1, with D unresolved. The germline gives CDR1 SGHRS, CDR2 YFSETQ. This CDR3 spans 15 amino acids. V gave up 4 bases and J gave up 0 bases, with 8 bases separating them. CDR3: CASSTSLSGANVLTF. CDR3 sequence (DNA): TGCGCCAGCAGCACATCCCTCTCTGGGGCCAACGTCCTGACTTTC. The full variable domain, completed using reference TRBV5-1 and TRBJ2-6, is KAGVTQTPRYLIKTRGQQVTLSCSPISGHRSVSWYQQTPGQGLQFLFEYFSETQRNKGNFPGRFSGRQFSNSRSEMNVSTLELGDSALYLCASSTSLSGANVLTFGAGSRLTVL.

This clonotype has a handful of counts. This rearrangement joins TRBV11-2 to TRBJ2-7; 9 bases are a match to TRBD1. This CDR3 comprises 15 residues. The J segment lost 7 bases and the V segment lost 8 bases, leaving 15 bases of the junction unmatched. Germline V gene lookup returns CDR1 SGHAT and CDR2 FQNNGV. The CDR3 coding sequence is TGTGCCAGCGGTGATCCCGGGACAGGGCTGCTTGAGCAGTACTTC. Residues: CASGDPGTGLLEQYF.

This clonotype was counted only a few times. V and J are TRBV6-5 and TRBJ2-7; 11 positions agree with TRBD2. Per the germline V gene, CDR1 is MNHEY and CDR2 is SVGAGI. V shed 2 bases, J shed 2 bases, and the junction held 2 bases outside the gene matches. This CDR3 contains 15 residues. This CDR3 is CASSYLAGGTYEQYF. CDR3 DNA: TGTGCCAGCAGTTACCTAGCGGGGGGTACCTACGAGCAGTACTTC.

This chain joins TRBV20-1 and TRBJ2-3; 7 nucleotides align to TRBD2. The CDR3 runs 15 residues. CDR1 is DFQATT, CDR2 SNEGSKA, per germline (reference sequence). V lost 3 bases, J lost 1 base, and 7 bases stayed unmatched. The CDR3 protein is CSASAGTSGTDTQYF. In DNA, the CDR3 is TGCAGTGCTAGCGCCGGAACTAGCGGCACAGATACGCAGTATTTT.

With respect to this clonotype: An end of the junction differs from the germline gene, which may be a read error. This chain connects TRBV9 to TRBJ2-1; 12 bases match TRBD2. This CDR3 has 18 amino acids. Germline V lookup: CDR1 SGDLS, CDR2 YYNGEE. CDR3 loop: CASSVVAPSGGAYNEQFF. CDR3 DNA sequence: TGTGCCAGCAGCGTAGTGGCGCCTAGCGGGGGGGCCTATAATGAGCAGTTCTTC. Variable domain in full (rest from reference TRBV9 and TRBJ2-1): DSGVTQTPKHLITATGQRVTLRCSPRSGDLSVYWYQQSLDQGLQFLIQYYNGEERAKGNILERFSAQQFPDLHSELNLSSLELGDSALYFCASSVVAPSGGAYNEQFFGPGTRLTVL.

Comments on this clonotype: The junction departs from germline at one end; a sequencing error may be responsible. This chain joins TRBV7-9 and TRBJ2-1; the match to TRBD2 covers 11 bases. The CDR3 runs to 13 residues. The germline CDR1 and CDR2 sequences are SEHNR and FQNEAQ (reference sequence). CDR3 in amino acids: CASSLVAGGPKVF. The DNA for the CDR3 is TGTGCCAGCAGCTTGGTAGCGGGAGGGCCGAAGGTCTTC. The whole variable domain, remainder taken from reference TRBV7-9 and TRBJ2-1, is DTGVSQNPRHKITKRGQNVTFRCDPISEHNRLYWYRQTLGQGPEFLTYFQNEAQLEKSRLLSDRFSAERPKGSFSTLEIQRTEQGDSAMYLCASSLVAGGPKVFGPGTRLTVL.

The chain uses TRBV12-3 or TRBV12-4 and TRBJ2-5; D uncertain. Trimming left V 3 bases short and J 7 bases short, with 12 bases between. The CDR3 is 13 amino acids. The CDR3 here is CASSFEALGTQYF. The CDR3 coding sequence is TGTGCCAGCAGTTTCGAAGCCTTAGGGACCCAGTACTTC.

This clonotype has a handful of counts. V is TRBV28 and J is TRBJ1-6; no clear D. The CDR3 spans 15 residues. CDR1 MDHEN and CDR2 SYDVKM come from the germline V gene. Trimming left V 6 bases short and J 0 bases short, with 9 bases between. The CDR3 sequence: CASSDGSSYNSPLHF. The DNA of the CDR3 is TGTGCCAGCAGCGATGGCAGCTCCTATAATTCACCCCTCCACTTT.

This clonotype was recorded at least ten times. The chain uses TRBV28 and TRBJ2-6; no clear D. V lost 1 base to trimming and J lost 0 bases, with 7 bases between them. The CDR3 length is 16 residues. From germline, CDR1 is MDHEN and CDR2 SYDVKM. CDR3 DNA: TGTGCCAGCAGTTTATTACGGCGCTCTGGGGCCAACGTCCTGACTTTC. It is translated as CASSLLRRSGANVLTF.

The CDR3 nucleotides are TGTGCCAGCAGTTTCGAACGGGGGGCCTCCTACAATGAGCAGTTCTTC. Its translation: CASSFERGASYNEQFF. The V call is TRBV6-5, the J call TRBJ2-1, with a tentative D call TRBD2 (7 bases). V lost 4 bases, J lost 0 bases, and 13 bases lay in between. Germline V gives CDR1 MNHEY, CDR2 SVGAGI. CDR3 length: 16 residues.

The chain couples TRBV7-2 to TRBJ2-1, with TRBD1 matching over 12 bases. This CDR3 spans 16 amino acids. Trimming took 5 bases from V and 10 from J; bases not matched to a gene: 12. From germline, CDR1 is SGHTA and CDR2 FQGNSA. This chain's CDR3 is CASSLTRDRGRREQFF. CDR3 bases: TGTGCCAGCAGCCTCACCCGGGACAGGGGGCGCAGGGAGCAGTTCTTC.

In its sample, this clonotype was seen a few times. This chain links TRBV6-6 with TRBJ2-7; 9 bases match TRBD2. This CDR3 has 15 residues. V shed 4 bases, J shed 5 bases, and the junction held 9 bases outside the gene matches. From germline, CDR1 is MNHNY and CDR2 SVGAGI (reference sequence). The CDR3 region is CASSSGAGGGNEQYF. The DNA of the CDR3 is TGTGCCAGCAGTTCAGGAGCGGGAGGCGGGAACGAGCAGTACTTC.

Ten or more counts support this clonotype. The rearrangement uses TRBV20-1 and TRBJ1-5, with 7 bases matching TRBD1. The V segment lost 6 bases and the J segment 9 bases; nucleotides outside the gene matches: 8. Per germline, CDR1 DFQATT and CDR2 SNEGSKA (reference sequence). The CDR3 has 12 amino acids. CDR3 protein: CSAEDRQRPQHF. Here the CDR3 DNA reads TGCAGTGCGGAGGACAGGCAGAGGCCCCAGCATTTT.